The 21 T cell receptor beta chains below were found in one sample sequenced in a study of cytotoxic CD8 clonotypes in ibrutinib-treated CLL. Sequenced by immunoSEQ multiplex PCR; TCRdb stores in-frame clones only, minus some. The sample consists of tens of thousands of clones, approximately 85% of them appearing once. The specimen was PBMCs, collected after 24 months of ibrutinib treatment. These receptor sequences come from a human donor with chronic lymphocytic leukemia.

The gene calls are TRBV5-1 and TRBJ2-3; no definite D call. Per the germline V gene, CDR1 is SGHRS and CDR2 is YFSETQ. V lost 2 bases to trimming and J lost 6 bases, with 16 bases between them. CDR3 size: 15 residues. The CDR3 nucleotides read TGCGCCAGCAGCTTAGGGAACGCGGAATCGGATACGCAGTATTTT. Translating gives CASSLGNAESDTQYF.

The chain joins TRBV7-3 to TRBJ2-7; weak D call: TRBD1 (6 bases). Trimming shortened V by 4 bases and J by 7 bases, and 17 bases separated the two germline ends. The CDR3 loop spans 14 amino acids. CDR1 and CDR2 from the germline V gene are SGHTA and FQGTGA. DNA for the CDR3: TGTGCCAGCAGCTCCGGGACACTCCGGCTGGAGCAGTACTTC. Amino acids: CASSSGTLRLEQYF. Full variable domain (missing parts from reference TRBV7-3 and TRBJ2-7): GAGVSQTPSNKVTEKGKYVELRCDPISGHTALYWYRQSLGQGPEFLIYFQGTGAADDSGLPNDRFFAVRPEGSVSTLKIQRTERGDSAVYLCASSSGTLRLEQYFGPGTRLTVT.

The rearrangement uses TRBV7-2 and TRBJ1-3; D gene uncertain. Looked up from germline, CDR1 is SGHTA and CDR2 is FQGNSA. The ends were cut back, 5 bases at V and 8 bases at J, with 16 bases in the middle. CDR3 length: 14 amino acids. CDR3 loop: CASSPTRGAHTIYF. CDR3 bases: TGTGCCAGCAGCCCCACGCGCGGAGCCCACACCATATATTTT.

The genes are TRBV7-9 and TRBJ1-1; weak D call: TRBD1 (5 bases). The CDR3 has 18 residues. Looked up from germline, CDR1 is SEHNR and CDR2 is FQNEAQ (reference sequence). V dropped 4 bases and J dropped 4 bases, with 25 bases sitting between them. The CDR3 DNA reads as TGTGCCAGCAGCTCGCACGTATTAGGACGGGAAAGGGGCACTGAAGCTTTCTTT. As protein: CASSSHVLGRERGTEAFF.

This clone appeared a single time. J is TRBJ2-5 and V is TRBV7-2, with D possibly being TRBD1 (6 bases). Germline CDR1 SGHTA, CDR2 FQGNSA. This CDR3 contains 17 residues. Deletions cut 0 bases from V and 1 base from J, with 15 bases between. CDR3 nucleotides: TGTGCCAGCAGCTTAGCGGGGGCCGCTACTGTCCAAGAGACCCAGTACTTC. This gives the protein CASSLAGAATVQETQYF.

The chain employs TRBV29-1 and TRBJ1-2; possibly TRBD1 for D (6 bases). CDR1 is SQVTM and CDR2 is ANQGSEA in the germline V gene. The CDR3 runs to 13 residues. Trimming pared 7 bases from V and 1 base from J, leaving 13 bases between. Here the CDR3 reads CSAQGINNYGYTF. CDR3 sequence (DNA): TGCAGCGCACAGGGAATCAATAACTATGGCTACACCTTC. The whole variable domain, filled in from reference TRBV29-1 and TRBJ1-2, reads SAVISQKPSRDICQRGTSLTIQCQVDSQVTMMFWYRQQPGQSLTLIATANQGSEATYESGFVIDKFPISRPNLTFSTLTVSNMSPEDSSIYLCSAQGINNYGYTFGSGTRLTVV.

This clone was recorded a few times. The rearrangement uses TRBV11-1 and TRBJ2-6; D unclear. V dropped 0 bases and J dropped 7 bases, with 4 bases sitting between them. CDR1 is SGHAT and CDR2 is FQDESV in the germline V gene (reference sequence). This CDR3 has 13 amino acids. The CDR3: CASSLAAANVLTF. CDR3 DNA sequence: TGTGCCAGCAGCTTAGCGGCAGCCAACGTCCTGACTTTC.

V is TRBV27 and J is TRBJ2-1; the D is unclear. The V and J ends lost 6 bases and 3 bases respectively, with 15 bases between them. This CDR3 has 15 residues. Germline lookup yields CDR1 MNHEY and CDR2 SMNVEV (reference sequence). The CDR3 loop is CASSVRPTNYNEQFF. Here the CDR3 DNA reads TGTGCCAGCAGCGTGAGACCTACTAACTACAATGAGCAGTTCTTC.

DNA of the CDR3: TGTGCCAGCAGCTTAGGGGCAGGCGATTACGAGCAGTACTTC. It translates to CASSLGAGDYEQYF. The rearrangement links TRBV7-9 to TRBJ2-7; the D is unclear. From germline, CDR1 is SEHNR and CDR2 FQNEAQ (reference sequence). Trimming removed 1 base at V and 4 bases at J, with 11 bases between. The CDR3 has 14 residues.

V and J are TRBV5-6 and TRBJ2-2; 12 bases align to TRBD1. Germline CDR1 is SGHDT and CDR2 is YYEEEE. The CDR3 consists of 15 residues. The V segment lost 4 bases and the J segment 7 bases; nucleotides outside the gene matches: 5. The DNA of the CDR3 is TGTGCCAGCAGCCCCGGGACAGGGGGCTTCGGGGAGCTGTTTTTT. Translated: CASSPGTGGFGELFF.

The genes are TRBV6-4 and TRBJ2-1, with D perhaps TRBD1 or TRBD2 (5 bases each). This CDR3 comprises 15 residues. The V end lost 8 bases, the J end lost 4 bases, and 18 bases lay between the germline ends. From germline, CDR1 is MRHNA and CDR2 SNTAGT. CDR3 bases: TGTGCCAGCGCCCGACAGCCCGGGGCGTACAATGAGCAGTTCTTC. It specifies CASARQPGAYNEQFF.

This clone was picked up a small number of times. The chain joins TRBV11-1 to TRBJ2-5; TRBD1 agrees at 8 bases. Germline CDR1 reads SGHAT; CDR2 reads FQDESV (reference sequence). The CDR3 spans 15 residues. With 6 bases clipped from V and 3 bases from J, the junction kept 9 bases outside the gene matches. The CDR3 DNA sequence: TGTGCCAGCAGGAAGAAGGACAGGGCTAAAGAGACCCAGTACTTC. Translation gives CASRKKDRAKETQYF.

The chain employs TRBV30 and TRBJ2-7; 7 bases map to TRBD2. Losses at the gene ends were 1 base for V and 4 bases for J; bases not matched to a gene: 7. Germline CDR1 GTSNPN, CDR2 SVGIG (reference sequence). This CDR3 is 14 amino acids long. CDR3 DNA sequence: TGTGCCTGGAGTGGGTGGCGGGGGTCGTACGAGCAGTACTTC. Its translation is CAWSGWRGSYEQYF.

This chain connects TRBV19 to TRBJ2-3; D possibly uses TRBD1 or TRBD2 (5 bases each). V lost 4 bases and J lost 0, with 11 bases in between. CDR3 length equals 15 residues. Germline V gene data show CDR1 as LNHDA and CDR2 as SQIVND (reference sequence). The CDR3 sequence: CASSSSGRSTDTQYF. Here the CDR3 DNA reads TGTGCCAGTAGTAGCTCGGGACGCAGCACAGATACGCAGTATTTT. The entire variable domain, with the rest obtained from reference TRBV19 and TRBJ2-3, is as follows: DGGITQSPKYLFRKEGQNVTLSCEQNLNHDAMYWYRQDPGQGLRLIYYSQIVNDFQKGDIAEGYSVSREKKESFPLTVTSAQKNPTAFYLCASSSSGRSTDTQYFGPGTRLTVL.

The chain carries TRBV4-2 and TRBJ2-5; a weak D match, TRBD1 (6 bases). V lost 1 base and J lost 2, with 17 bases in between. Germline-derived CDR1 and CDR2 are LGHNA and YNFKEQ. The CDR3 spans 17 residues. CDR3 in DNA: TGTGCCAGCAGCCAAGTTGCAGGGGCCGCGGTTCAAGAGACCCAGTACTTC. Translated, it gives CASSQVAGAAVQETQYF.

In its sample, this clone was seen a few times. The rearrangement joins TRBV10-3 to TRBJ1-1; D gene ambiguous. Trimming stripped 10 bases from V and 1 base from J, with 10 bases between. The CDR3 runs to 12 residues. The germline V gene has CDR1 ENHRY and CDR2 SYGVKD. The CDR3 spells CATLEGNTEAFF. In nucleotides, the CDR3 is TGTGCCACCCTAGAGGGGAACACTGAAGCTTTCTTT.

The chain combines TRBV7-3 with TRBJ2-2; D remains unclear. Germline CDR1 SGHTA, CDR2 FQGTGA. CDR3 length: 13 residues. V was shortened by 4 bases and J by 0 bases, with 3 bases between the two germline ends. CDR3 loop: CASSSTNTGELFF. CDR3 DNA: TGTGCCAGCAGCTCTACGAACACCGGGGAGCTGTTTTTT.

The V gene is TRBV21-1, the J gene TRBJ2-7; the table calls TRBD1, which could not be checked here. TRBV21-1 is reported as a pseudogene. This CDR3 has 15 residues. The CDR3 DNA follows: TGTGCCAGCAGAAACCGGGACAGGGGTCCCTACGAGCAGTACTTC. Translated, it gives CASRNRDRGPYEQYF.

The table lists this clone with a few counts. The CDR3, as DNA: TGTGCCAGCAGCGGAGAAACAGGGACCACTGAAGCTTTCTTT. It translates to CASSGETGTTEAFF. The chain couples TRBV9 to TRBJ1-1; TRBD1 is a possible D gene (6 bases). This CDR3 has 14 residues. Trimming took 3 bases from V and 4 from J, leaving 13 bases between them. Per germline, CDR1 SGDLS and CDR2 YYNGEE.

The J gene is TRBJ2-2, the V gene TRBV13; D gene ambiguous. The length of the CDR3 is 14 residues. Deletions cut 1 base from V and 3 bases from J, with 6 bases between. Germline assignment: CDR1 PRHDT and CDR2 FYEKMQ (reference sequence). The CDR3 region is CASSLDKDTGELFF. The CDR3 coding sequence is TGTGCCAGCAGCTTAGACAAAGACACCGGGGAGCTGTTTTTT.

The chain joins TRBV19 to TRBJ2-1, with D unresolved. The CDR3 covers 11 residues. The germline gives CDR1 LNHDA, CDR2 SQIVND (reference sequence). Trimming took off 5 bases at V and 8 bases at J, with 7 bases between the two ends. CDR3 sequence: CASSVYHEQFF. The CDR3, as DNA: TGTGCCAGTAGTGTTTACCATGAGCAGTTCTTC. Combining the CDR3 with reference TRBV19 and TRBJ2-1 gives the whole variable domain DGGITQSPKYLFRKEGQNVTLSCEQNLNHDAMYWYRQDPGQGLRLIYYSQIVNDFQKGDIAEGYSVSREKKESFPLTVTSAQKNPTAFYLCASSVYHEQFFGPGTRLTVL.